This T cell receptor beta chain came from a study of cytomegalovirus exposure and HLA in healthy donors. Overall study: Unique TCR beta sequences numbering approximately 100 million came from 150 million to 200 million T cells in an earlier analysis. Notes on the study in general: Most CMV-associated TCR beta chains appeared HLA-restricted in a later analysis. With later analysis, a missense DCLRE1C variant became linked to TCR beta V- and J-gene trimming.

In nominal health when sampled, donors likely had unrecorded immune exposures nonetheless. V dropped 5 bases and J dropped 2 bases, with 7 bases sitting between them. The length of the CDR3 is 13 residues. CDR1 and CDR2 (germline): SGHTA, FQGNSA. PCR primers comprised 60 Vbeta and 13 Jbeta primers. Generated by immunoSEQ multiplex PCR, the TCRdb table keeps only in-frame clones and is missing some. The data contain approximately 120,000 clones, approximately 74% of them singletons. This clone came up a few times. Its matching antigen is unknown. The sequencing input was PBMCs. This sequence was found in a man aged 35-49 years in good health and CMV-seropositive. The chain joins TRBV7-2 to TRBJ1-5; D uncertain. CDR3 residues: CASSPVRNQPQHF. In DNA form, the CDR3 reads TGTGCCAGCAGCCCGGTACGCAATCAGCCCCAGCATTTT.